This entry lists 15 T cell receptor beta chains sequenced from one sample in a study of technical replicates of blood from a handful of donors. Clones were read by immunoSEQ multiplex PCR, and TCRdb kept only the in-frame ones, dropping some. The table includes about 89,000 clones, 90% to 95% detected once. The sample comprised T cells isolated from PBMCs. The receptors were sampled from a human donor in good health.

The chain uses TRBV5-8 and TRBJ1-1; D remains ambiguous. CDR3 length equals 14 residues. V was cut by 1 base and J by 1 base, with 8 bases left in between. Germline V CDR1 and CDR2: SGHTS, YDEGEE. DNA of the CDR3: TGTGCCAGCAGCTTGTATTCCGGGAACACTGAAGCTTTCTTT. Amino acid sequence: CASSLYSGNTEAFF.

This clone was found once. The chain combines TRBV9 with TRBJ2-1, with a weak D call TRBD2 (5 bases). Between the trimmed V and J ends, which lost 2 bases and 5 bases, there was a span of 11 bases. Looked up from germline, CDR1 is SGDLS and CDR2 is YYNGEE. This CDR3 is built from 14 residues. The CDR3 coding sequence is TGTGCCAGCAGCGTTTGGACTCCGAACAATGAGCAGTTCTTC. Translated, it gives CASSVWTPNNEQFF.

This chain links TRBV4-1 with TRBJ2-7; 8 bases match TRBD2. With V trimmed by 2 bases and J by 4 bases, 4 bases remained unmatched. Looked up from germline, CDR1 is MGHRA and CDR2 is YSYEKL. The CDR3 is 14 amino acids. The CDR3, as DNA: TGCGCCAGCAGCCAAAGCGGGAGCCTTTACGAGCAGTACTTC. Translation gives CASSQSGSLYEQYF.

The rearrangement joins TRBV5-4 to TRBJ1-1; D perhaps matches TRBD1 (5 bases). V shed 0 bases and J shed 4 bases, with 10 bases lying between them. CDR1 and CDR2 from the germline V gene are SGHNT and YYREEE (reference sequence). This CDR3 has 14 amino acids. In DNA, the CDR3 is TGTGCCAGCAGCTTGGAGTATAGGGGCACTGAAGCTTTCTTT. This gives the protein CASSLEYRGTEAFF.

This clone was counted a single time. The chain uses TRBV6-6 and TRBJ2-3; 12 bases line up with TRBD2. This CDR3 comprises 15 residues. Per germline, CDR1 MNHNY and CDR2 SVGAGI (reference sequence). After removal of 6 bases from V and 3 bases from J, the junction contained 4 bases not matched to a gene. The CDR3: CASRRLAGVTDTQYF. The CDR3 DNA sequence: TGTGCCAGCAGGCGACTAGCGGGAGTGACAGATACGCAGTATTTT.

The CDR3 is CASSPSQGTITDTQYF. CDR3 sequence (DNA): TGTGCCAGCAGCCCCTCACAGGGGACAATAACAGATACGCAGTATTTT. The genes are TRBV11-2 and TRBJ2-3; 7 bases match TRBD1. V lost 5 bases to trimming and J lost 3 bases; unmatched junction nucleotides: 11. Per germline, CDR1 SGHAT and CDR2 FQNNGV. The CDR3 sequence is 16 residues long.

V is TRBV27 and J is TRBJ1-5; 12 nucleotides line up with TRBD1. This CDR3 spans 15 amino acids. Germline loops: CDR1 MNHEY, CDR2 SMNVEV (reference sequence). V gave up 7 bases and J gave up 3 bases; unmatched junction bases: 4. The CDR3 DNA is TGTGCCAGCATGGGACAGGGGGCAGACAATCAGCCCCAGCATTTT. This codes for CASMGQGADNQPQHF.

The rearrangement joins TRBV21-1 to TRBJ2-1; the DNA was not used to check the table's D call, TRBD2. TRBV21-1 is a pseudogene segment. The CDR3 consists of 16 residues. The CDR3 spells CASSPRLAGVDNEQFF. The CDR3 nucleotides are TGTGCCAGCAGCCCCCGCCTAGCGGGAGTAGACAATGAGCAGTTCTTC.

The CDR3 reads CASSGGGSTDTQYF. For the CDR3, the DNA is TGCGCCAGCAGTGGCGGAGGGAGTACAGATACGCAGTATTTT. The V call is TRBV5-1, the J call TRBJ2-3; D is possibly TRBD2 (6 bases). CDR1 and CDR2 (germline): SGHRS, YFSETQ. V lost 5 bases to trimming and J lost 3 bases, with 13 bases between them. This CDR3 spans 14 amino acids.

The V call is TRBV6-4, the J call TRBJ2-2; TRBD1 matches at 8 bases. This CDR3 spans 15 amino acids. V lost 6 bases to trimming and J lost 2 bases; unmatched junction nucleotides: 5. The germline CDR1 and CDR2 sequences are MRHNA and SNTAGT. DNA for the CDR3: TGTGCCAGCAGGGAAGGGACAGGCAACACCGGGGAGCTGTTTTTT. This sequence encodes CASREGTGNTGELFF.

This clone was seen a few times. The chain combines TRBV6-6 with TRBJ1-2; TRBD1 aligns across 8 bases. Germline-derived CDR1 and CDR2 are MNHNY and SVGAGI (reference sequence). The CDR3 contains 13 residues. The ends lost 6 bases at V and 4 bases at J; junction bases unmatched: 4. CDR3 sequence: CASSDDRGYGYTF. The CDR3 DNA is TGTGCCAGCAGCGATGACAGGGGCTATGGCTACACCTTC.

The gene calls are TRBV19 and TRBJ1-5; D remains ambiguous. The germline V gene encodes CDR1 LNHDA and CDR2 SQIVND (reference sequence). The V end was cut by 5 bases, the J end by 0 bases, with 14 bases between. The CDR3 covers 16 residues. The CDR3 region is CASSSGPNYSNQPQHF. The CDR3 bases are TGTGCCAGTAGTTCAGGCCCGAATTATAGCAATCAGCCCCAGCATTTT.

The chain recombines TRBV5-1 with TRBJ2-3; 10 bases fit TRBD1. The CDR3 runs to 14 residues. Germline loops: CDR1 SGHRS, CDR2 YFSETQ. V shed 4 bases, J shed 4 bases, and the junction held 3 bases outside the gene matches. In nucleotides, the CDR3 is TGCGCCAGCAGCCCCGGGACAGGGGCAGATACGCAGTATTTT. It yields the protein CASSPGTGADTQYF.

The chain uses TRBV7-9 and TRBJ2-7, with a possible D match to TRBD2 (5 bases). CDR3 length: 13 residues. The germline V gene encodes CDR1 SEHNR and CDR2 FQNEAQ (reference sequence). V lost 4 bases and J 3 bases, leaving 10 bases between the germline ends. CDR3 sequence (DNA): TGTGCCAGCAGCTCCGGACTTCTCTACGAGCAGTACTTC. Its protein is CASSSGLLYEQYF.

The chain is built from TRBV11-1 and TRBJ1-5; no reliable D call. Germline CDR1 is SGHAT and CDR2 is FQDESV (reference sequence). This CDR3 comprises 13 residues. The ends were cut back, 3 bases at V and 11 bases at J, with 14 bases in the middle. The CDR3 is CASSFGGSMAQHF. The CDR3 nucleotides read TGTGCCAGCAGCTTCGGAGGTTCGATGGCCCAGCATTTT. Variable domain in full (rest from reference TRBV11-1 and TRBJ1-5): EAEVAQSPRYKITEKSQAVAFWCDPISGHATLYWYRQILGQGPELLVQFQDESVVDDSQLPKDRFSAERLKGVDSTLKIQPAELGDSAMYLCASSFGGSMAQHFGDGTRLSIL.